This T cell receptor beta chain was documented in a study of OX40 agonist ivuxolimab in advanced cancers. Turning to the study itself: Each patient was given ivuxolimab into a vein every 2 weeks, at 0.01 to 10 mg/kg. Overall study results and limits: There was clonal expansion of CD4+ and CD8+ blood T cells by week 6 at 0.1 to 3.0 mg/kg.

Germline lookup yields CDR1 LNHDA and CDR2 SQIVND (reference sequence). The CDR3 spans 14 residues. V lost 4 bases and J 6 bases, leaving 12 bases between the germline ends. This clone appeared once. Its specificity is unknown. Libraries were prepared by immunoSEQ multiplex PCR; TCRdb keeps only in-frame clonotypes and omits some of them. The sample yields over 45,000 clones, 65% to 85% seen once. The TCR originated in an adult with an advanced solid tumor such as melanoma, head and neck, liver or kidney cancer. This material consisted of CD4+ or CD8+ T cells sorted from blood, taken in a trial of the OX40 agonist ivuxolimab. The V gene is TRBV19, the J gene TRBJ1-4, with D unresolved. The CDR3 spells CASSSGTGDEKLFF. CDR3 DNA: TGTGCCAGTAGTAGCGGAACCGGGGATGAAAAACTGTTTTTT.